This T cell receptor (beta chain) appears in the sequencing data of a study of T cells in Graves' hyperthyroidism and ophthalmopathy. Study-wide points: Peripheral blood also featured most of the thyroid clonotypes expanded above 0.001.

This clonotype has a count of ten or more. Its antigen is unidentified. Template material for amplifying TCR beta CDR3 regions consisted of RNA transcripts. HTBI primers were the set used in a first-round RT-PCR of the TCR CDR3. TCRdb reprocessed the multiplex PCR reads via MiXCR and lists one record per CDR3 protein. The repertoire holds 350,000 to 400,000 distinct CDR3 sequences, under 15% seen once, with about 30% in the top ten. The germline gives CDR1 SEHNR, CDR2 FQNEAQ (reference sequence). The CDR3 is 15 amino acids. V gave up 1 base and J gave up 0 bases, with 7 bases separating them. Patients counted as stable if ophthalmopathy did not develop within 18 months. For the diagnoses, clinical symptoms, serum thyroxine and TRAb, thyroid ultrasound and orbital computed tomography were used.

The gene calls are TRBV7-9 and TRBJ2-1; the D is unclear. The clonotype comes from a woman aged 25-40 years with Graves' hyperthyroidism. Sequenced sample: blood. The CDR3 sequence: CASSLGSISYNEQFF. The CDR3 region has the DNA TGTGCCAGCAGCTTAGGGAGTATCTCCTACAATGAGCAGTTCTTC.